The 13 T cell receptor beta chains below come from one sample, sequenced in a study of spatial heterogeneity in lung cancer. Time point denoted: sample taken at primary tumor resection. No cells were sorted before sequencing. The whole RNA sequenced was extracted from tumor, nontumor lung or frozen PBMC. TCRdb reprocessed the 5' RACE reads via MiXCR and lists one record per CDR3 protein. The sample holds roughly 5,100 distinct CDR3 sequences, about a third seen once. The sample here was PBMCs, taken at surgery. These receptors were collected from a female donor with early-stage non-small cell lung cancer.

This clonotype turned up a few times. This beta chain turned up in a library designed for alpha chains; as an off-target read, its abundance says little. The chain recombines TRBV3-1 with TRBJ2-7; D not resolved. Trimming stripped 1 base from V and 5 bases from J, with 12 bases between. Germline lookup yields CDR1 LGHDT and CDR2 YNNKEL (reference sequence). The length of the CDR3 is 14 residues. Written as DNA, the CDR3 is TGTGCCAGCAGCCAAGGACTCAACTCGGACGAGCAGTACTTC. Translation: CASSQGLNSDEQYF.

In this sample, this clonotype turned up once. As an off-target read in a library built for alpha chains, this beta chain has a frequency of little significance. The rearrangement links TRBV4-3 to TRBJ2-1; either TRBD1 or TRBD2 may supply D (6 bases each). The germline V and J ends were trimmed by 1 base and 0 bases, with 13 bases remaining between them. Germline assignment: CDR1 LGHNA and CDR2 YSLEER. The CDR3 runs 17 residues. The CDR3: CASSQVAGGSSYNEQFF. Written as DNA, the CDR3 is TGCGCCAGCAGCCAAGTAGCCGGGGGCAGCTCCTACAATGAGCAGTTCTTC.

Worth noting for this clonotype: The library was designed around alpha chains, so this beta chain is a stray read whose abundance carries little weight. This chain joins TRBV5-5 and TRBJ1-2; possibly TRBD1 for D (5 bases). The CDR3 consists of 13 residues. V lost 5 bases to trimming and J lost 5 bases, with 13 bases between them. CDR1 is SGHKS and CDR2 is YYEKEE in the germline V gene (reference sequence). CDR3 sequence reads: CASSPDTRYGYTF. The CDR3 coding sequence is TGTGCCAGCAGTCCGGACACACGTTATGGCTACACCTTC.

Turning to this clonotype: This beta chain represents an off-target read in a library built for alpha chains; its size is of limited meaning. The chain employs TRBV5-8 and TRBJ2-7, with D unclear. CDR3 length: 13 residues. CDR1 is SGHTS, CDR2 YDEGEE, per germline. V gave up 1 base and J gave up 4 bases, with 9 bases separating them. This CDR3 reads CASSLLPRYEQYF. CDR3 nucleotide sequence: TGTGCCAGCAGCTTGTTACCCCGTTACGAGCAGTACTTC.

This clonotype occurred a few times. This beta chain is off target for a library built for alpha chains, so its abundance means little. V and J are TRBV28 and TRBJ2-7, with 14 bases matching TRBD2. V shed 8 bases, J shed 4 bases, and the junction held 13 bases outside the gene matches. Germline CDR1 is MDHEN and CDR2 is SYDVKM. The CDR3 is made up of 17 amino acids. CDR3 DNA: TGTGCCAGCTCCGGGACTAGCGGGGGCCAACGGAGGTACGAGCAGTACTTC. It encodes CASSGTSGGQRRYEQYF.

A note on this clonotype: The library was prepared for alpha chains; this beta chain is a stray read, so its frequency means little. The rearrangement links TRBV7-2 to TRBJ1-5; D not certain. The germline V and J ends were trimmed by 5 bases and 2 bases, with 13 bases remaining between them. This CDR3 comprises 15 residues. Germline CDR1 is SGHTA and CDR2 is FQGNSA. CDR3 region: CASSPSGRGNQPQHF. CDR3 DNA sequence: TGTGCCAGCAGCCCAAGCGGGAGAGGCAATCAGCCCCAGCATTTT.

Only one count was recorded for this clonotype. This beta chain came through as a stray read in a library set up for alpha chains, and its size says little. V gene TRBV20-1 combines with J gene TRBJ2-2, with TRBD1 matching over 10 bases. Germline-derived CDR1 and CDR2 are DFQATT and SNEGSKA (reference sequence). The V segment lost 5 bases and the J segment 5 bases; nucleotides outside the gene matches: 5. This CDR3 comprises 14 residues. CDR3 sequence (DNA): TGCAGTGCTCGACAGGGGGCACAGACCGGGGAGCTGTTTTTT. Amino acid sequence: CSARQGAQTGELFF.

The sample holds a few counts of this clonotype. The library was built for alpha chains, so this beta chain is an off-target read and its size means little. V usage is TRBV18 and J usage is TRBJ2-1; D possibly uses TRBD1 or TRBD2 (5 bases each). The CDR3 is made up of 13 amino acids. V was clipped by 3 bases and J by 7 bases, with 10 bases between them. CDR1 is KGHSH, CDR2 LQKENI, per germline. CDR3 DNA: TGTGCCAGCTCACCCCTGGGGGTGAATGAGCAGTTCTTC. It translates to CASSPLGVNEQFF.

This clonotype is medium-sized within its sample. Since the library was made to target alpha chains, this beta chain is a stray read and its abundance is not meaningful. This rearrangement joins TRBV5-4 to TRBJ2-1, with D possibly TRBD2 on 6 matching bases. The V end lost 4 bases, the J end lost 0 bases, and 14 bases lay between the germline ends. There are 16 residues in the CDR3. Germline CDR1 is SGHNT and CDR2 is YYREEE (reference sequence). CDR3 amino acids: CASSPAGHSSYNEQFF. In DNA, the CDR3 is TGTGCCAGCAGCCCGGCGGGGCACAGCTCCTACAATGAGCAGTTCTTC.

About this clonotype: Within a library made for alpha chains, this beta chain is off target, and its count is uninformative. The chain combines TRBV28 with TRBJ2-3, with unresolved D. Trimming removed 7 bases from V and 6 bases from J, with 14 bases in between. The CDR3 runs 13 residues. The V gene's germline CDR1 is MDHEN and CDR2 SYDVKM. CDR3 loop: CASTARSSDTQYF. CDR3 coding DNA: TGTGCCAGCACCGCACGGAGCTCGGATACGCAGTATTTT.

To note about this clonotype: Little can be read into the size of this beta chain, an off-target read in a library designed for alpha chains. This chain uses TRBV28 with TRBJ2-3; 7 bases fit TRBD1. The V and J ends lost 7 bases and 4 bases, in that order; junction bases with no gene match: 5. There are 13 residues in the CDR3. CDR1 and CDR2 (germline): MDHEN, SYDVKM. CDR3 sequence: CASKLQGADTQYF. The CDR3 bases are TGTGCCAGCAAGCTCCAGGGGGCAGATACGCAGTATTTT.

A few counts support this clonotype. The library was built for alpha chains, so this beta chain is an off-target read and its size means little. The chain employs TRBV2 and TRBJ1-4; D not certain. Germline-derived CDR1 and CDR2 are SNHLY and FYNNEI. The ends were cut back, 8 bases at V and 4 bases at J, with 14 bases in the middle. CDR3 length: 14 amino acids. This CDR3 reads CASQREAVNEKLFF. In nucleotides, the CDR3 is TGTGCCAGCCAAAGGGAGGCCGTTAATGAAAAACTGTTTTTT.

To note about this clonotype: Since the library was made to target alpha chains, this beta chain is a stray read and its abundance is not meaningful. The CDR3 loop reads CASSKLAASYEQYF. CDR3 DNA: TGTGCCAGCAGTAAGCTGGCAGCCTCCTACGAGCAGTACTTC. The V gene is TRBV6-5, the J gene TRBJ2-7; no firm D call. V lost 5 bases to trimming and J lost 0 bases, with 11 bases between them. The germline V gene encodes CDR1 MNHEY and CDR2 SVGAGI. The CDR3 has 14 residues.